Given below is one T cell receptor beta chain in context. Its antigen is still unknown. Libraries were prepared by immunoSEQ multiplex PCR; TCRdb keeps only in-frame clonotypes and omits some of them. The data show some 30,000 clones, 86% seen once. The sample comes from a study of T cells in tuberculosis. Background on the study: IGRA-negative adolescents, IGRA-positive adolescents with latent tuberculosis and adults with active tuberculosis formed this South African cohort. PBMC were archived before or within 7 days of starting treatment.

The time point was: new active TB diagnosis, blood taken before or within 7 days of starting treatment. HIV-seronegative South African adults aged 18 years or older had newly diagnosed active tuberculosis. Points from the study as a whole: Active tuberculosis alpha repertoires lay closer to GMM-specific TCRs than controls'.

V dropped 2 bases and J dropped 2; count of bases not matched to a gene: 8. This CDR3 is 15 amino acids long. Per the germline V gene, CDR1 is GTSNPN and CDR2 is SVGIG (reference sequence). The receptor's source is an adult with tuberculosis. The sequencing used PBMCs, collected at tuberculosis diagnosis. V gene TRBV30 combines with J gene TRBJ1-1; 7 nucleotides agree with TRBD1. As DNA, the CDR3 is TGTGCCTGGAGTCATCCCGGGACAGCAAACACTGAAGCTTTCTTT. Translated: CAWSHPGTANTEAFF.